The present TCR beta chain was sequenced within a study of blood T cell repertoires in COVID-19. Study in general: From T cells, B-cell-depleted T cells, or PBMCs came the material, which was cDNA or gDNA.

Enrolment of Seattle patients took place during active infection, and they were followed longitudinally. Germline V gene lookup returns CDR1 SQVTM and CDR2 ANQGSEA. J lost 1 base, V lost 6 bases, and 6 bases had no gene match. The CDR3 is made up of 14 amino acids. Assay used: immunoSEQ multiplex PCR; TCRdb lists only in-frame clones, some missing. Of roughly 200,000 clones listed, around 86% are singletons. The sample consisted of peripheral blood. The chain combines TRBV29-1 with TRBJ1-5; 7 nucleotides agree with TRBD1. The sequence was obtained from a woman aged 80 or over with COVID-19, enrolled during active disease. The CDR3, as DNA: TGCAGCGTGACAGGGACGGGAAGCAATCAGCCCCAGCATTTT. Translating gives CSVTGTGSNQPQHF.